Described below is a single T cell receptor (beta chain) sequence and its context. This sample is part of a study of control samples from healthy donors and cancer patients. Some clones are missing from TCRdb's copy, which holds only in-frame ones; the method was immunoSEQ multiplex PCR. This table holds some 70,000 clones, approximately 83% found once. With 8 bases removed from V and 3 bases from J, the gap between germline ends came to 14 bases. The CDR3 is 15 residues long. Per germline, CDR1 MNHEY and CDR2 SVGAGI. The chain is built from TRBV6-5 and TRBJ2-6, with D perhaps TRBD1 (7 bases). Sequenced material: blood. The TCR was taken from a man in his sixties in good health. CDR3 residues: CASQSGGGGANVLTF. DNA of the CDR3: TGTGCCAGCCAATCAGGGGGAGGTGGGGCCAACGTCCTGACTTTC.